A selection of T cell receptor beta chains follows, all from one sample in a study of CD8 T cells in Susac syndrome. TCRdb recomputed calls from the immunoSEQ multiplex PCR reads with MiXCR, one row per CDR3 protein. This table has approximately 110,000 distinct CDR3 sequences, around 96% appearing once. The sequencing input was CD4+ T cells from PBMCs. The receptors come from a human donor in good health. Each CDR3 is given without its conserved first and last residue.

cdr3_aa,v_call,j_call
ASRGMGTGEEKLF,TRBV4-1,TRBJ1-4
ASSLGARDEQF,TRBV7-9,TRBJ2-1
ASSPALAGGPGEQY,TRBV7-9,TRBJ2-7
ASSFRGQETQY,TRBV5-6,TRBJ2-5
ASSLEASDYEQY,TRBV5-6,TRBJ2-7
ASSFTLGGRALYEQY,TRBV5-1,TRBJ2-7
SVDYGRLETQY,TRBV29-1,TRBJ2-5
SALASGRGEQY,TRBV20-1,TRBJ2-7
ASNLRGANYGYT,TRBV12-3/TRBV12-4,TRBJ1-2
ASGVSGRGETQY,TRBV6-1,TRBJ2-5
ASTYLPAKNIQY,TRBV6-2/TRBV6-3,TRBJ2-4
ASSPQGQDYGYT,TRBV7-2,TRBJ1-2
ASSYEGTRY,TRBV6-2/TRBV6-3,TRBJ2-7
SALGSPGANVLT,TRBV29-1,TRBJ2-6
ATSDTQGFDTQY,TRBV24-1,TRBJ2-3
SAQGGLRNEQF,TRBV29-1,TRBJ2-1
ASIGGRVATNEKLF,TRBV6-1,TRBJ1-4
ASSLQRIRQLRVNTEAF,TRBV4-1,TRBJ1-1
SVFFGAEASSYEQY,TRBV29-1,TRBJ2-7
ASSLVPTVNTEAF,TRBV7-2,TRBJ1-1
ASSLVASQETQY,TRBV5-4,TRBJ2-5
ASSSGTRGVHTQY,TRBV7-2,TRBJ2-3
ASSPGQRKRGDIQY,TRBV4-2,TRBJ2-4
SVDLRGTTGNTIY,TRBV29-1,TRBJ1-3